This entry concerns a single T cell receptor beta chain. As yet, its antigen is unknown. Repertoires were generated with immunoSEQ multiplex PCR, while TCRdb's copy carries only in-frame clones and drops some. The table shows more than 2,000,000 clones, with approximately 95% occurring only once. Germline V gene sequence: CDR1 ENHRY, CDR2 SYGVKD. The CDR3 extends over 15 amino acids. Splitting the CD4+ cells yielded a CD45RA+ naive subset and a CD45RA-negative memory subset. These data belong to a study of shared clonotypes between healthy human individuals. Study results and caveats: Naive subsets typically showed greater estimated richness than memory subsets.

The sequencing input was naive CD4+ T cells from PBMCs. Subset denoted: CD45RA+ positively selected. The TCR was taken from a man between 18 and 35 years old in good health. Some clones in this sample may be carry-over from other donors' samples. This chain joins TRBV10-3 and TRBJ2-2; TRBD1 agrees at 8 bases. The CDR3 is CAHHPGQGISGELFF. Written as DNA, the CDR3 is TGTGCTCATCACCCCGGACAGGGTATCTCCGGGGAGCTGTTTTTT.